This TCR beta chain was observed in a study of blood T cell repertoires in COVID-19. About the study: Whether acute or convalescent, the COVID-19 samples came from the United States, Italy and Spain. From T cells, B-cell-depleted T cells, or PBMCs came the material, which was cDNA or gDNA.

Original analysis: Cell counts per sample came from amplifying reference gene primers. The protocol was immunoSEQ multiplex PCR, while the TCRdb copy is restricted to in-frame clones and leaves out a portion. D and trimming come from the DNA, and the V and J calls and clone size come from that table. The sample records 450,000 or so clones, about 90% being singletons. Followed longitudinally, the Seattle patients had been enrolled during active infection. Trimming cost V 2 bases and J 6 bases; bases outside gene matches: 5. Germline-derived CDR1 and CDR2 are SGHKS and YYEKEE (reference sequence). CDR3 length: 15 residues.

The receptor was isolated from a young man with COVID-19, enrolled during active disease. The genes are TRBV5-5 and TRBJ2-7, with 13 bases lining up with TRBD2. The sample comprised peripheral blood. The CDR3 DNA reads TGTGCCAGCAGCTTCGGACTAGCGGGAGCGGGCGAGCAGTACTTC. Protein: CASSFGLAGAGEQYF.